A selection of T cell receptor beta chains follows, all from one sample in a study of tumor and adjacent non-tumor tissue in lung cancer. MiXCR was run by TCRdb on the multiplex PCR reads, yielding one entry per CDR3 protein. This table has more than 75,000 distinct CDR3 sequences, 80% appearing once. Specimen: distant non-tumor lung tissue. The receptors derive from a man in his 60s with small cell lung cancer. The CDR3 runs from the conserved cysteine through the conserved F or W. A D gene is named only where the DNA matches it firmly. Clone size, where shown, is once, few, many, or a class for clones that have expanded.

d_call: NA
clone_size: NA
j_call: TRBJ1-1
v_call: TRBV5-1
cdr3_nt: TGCGTCAGCAGCTACGAAGGTAGGGGAGGAACTGAAGCTTTCTTT
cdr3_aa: CVSSYEGRGGTEAFF

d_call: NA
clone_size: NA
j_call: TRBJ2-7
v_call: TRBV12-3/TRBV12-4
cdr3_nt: TGTGCAAGCAGTTCGGCTTACGAGGAGTACTTC
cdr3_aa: CASSSAYEEYF

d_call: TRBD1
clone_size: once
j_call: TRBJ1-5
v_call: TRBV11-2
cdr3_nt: TGTGCCAGTAACTTAGACAGGGGCCATCCCCAGCATTTT
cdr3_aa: CASNLDRGHPQHF

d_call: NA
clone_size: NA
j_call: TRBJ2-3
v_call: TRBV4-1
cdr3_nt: TGCACCAGCAGCCAAGACACAGATACGCAGTATTTT
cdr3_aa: CTSSQDTDTQYF

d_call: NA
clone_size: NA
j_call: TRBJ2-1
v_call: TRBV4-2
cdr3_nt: TGTGCCAGCAGCCAAGGTGGATACAATGAGCCGTTCTTC
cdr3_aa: CASSQGGYNEPFF

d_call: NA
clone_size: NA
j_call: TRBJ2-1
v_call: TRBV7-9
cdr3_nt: TGTGCCAGCACCCTAGACGTGAGGGGACCGTTCTTC
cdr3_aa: CASTLDVRGPFF

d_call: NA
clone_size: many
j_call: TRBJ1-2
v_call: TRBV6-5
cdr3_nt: TGTGCCAGCAGTTACGACAGTAACTATGGCTACACCTTC
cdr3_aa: CASSYDSNYGYTF

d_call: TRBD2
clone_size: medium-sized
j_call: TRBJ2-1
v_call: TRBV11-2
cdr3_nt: TGTGCCAGCAGCCTTTCTAGCGGGAGTTTAGCTGAGCAGTTCTTC
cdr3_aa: CASSLSSGSLAEQFF

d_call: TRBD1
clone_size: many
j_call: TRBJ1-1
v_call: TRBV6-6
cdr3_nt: TGTGCCAGCAGGGGGACAGAGAACACTGAAGCTTTCTTT
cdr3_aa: CASRGTENTEAFF

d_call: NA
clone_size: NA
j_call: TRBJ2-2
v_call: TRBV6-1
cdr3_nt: TGTGCCAGTGTGAGATACACCTGGGAGCTGTTTTTT
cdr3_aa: CASVRYTWELFF

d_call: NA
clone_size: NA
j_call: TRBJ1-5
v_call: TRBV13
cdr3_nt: TGTGCCAGCTTGTATAGCAATCAACCCCAGCATTTT
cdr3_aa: CASLYSNQPQHF

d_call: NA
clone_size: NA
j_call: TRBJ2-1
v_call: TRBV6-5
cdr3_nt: TGTGCCAGCAGTTACTCTGGGGGACTGCGTAATGAGCAATTCTTC
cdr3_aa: CASSYSGGLRNEQFF

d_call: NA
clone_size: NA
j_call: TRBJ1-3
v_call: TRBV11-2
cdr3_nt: TGTGTCAGCAACTTAGATTATCGGGCCGGTAACACCATATATTTT
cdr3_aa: CVSNLDYRAGNTIYF

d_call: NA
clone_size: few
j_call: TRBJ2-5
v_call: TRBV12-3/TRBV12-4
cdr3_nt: TGTGCTAGGAGTCCCTATAGTGGGGGACAAGAGACCCAGTACTTC
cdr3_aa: CARSPYSGGQETQYF

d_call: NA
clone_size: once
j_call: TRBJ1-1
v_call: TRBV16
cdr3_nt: TGTGCCAGCAGCCAATTCCGGACGGAACATCATGAAACTTTCTTT
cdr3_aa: CASSQFRTEHHETFF

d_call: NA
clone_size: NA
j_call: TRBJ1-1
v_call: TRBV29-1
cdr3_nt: TGCAGCATTGAGGAGGATAGGATGGGCACTGAAGCTTTCTTT
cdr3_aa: CSIEEDRMGTEAFF

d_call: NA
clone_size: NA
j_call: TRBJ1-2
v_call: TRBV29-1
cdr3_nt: TGCAGCGGTTTTGACGGCCTCTTTGGCTACACCTTC
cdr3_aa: CSGFDGLFGYTF

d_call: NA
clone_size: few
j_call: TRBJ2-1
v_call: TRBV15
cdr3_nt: TGTGCCACCAGCAGTTTAGGGTCCTTC
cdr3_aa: CATSSLGSF

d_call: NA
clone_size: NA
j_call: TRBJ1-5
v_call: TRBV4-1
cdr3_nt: TGCGACAGCAGCCAAGAAGCCTCCCGGGCCCTTCTCAATCAACCCCAGCATTTT
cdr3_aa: CDSSQEASRALLNQPQHF

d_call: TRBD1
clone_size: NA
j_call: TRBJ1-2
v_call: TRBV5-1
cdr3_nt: TGCGCCAGCAGCTTGAGGGAGGGGGCCCTCTATGGCTACGCCTTC
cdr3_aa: CASSLREGALYGYAF

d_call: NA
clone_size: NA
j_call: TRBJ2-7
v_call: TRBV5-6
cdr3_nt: TGTGCCAGCAGCTTGGGGTTACCTGGATCCTACGAGCAGTACTTC
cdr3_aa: CASSLGLPGSYEQYF

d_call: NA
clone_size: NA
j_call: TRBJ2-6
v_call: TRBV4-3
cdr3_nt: TGCGCCAGCAGCCAAGAGGCGGTGTCTGGGGCCGACGTCCTGACTTTC
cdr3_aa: CASSQEAVSGADVLTF

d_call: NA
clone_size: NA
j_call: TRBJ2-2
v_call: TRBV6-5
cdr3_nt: TGTGCCAGCAGTTACTTGCGGGACGACGGGGAGCCGTTTTTT
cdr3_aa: CASSYLRDDGEPFF

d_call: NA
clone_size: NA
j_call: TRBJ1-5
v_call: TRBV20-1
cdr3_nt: TGCAGTGCTAGAGAGGGACGGGCTACCTATTCTCACCAGCCCCAGCATTTT
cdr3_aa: CSAREGRATYSHQPQHF

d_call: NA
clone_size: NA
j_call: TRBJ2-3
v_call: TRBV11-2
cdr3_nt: TGTGCCAGCAGCTCTACCCGGGCAGCCAATACGCAGTACTTT
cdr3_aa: CASSSTRAANTQYF

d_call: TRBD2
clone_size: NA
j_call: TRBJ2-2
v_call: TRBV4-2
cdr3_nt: TGTGCCAGCACACTAGCGGGAGATGATGCCGGGGAGCTGTTTTTT
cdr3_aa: CASTLAGDDAGELFF

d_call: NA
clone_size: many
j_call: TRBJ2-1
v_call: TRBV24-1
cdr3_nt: TGTGCCACCAGTGATTTTGGTAGCGGACTTTACAATGAGCAGTTCTTC
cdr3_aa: CATSDFGSGLYNEQFF

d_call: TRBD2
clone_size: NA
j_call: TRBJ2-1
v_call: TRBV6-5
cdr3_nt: TGTGCCACCTCTAATGCAAGCGGGATGGACTACAATGAGCAGTTCTTC
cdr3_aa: CATSNASGMDYNEQFF

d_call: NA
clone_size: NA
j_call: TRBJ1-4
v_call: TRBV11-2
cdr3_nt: TGTGTCAGCGGTTTAACCGGACTGGCCAATGAAAAACTGTTTTTT
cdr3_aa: CVSGLTGLANEKLFF

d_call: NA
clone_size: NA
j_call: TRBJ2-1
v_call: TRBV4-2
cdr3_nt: TGTGCCAGCAGCCTTCCGCAAAATCGATGGGGTGAGCAGTTCTTC
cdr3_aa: CASSLPQNRWGEQFF

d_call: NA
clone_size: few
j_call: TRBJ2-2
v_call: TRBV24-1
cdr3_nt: TGTGCCACCAGTGATTTTGGTAACGGACACCCGAACACCGGGGAGTTGTTTTTT
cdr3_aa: CATSDFGNGHPNTGELFF